The T cell receptor beta chain described here comes from a study of blood T cells in healthy people across ages. Study-wide results and caveats: Age showed a roughly linear inverse relationship with TCR beta diversity per million T cells.

This clonotype was seen only once. Its target is unknown. Unmatched junction bases numbered 3, after V lost 3 bases and J lost 10 bases. The CDR3 runs to 13 residues. The germline CDR1 and CDR2 sequences are SGHDN and FVKESK. Primers used in a second PCR of about 6 to 11 cycles were a sample-barcoded 5' primer and a J-beta primer mix. With 12 random nucleotides, a template-switch adaptor tagged each individual cDNA molecule. TCRdb independently ran MiXCR on the 5' RACE reads; one entry per CDR3 protein. The data hold about 780,000 distinct CDR3 sequences, with about half observed a single time. The sequencing input was blood. This clonotype was obtained from an elderly man in good health. The J gene is TRBJ2-7, the V gene TRBV14; 13 bases match TRBD2. The CDR3: CASSQGLAGLQYF. CDR3 DNA: TGTGCCAGCAGCCAGGGACTAGCGGGACTCCAGTACTTC.